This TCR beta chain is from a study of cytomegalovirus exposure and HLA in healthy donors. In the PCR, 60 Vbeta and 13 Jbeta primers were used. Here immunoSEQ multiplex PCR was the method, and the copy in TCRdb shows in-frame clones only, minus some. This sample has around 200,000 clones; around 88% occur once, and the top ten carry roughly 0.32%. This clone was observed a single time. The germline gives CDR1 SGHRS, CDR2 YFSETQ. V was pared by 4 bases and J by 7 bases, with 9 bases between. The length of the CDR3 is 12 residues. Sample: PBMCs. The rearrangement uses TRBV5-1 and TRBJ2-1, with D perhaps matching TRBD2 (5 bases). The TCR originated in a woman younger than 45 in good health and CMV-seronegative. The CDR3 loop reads CASSIRTNEQFF. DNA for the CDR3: TGCGCCAGCAGCATACGGACTAATGAGCAGTTCTTC. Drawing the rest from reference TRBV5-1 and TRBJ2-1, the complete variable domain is KAGVTQTPRYLIKTRGQQVTLSCSPISGHRSVSWYQQTPGQGLQFLFEYFSETQRNKGNFPGRFSGRQFSNSRSEMNVSTLELGDSALYLCASSIRTNEQFFGPGTRLTVL.